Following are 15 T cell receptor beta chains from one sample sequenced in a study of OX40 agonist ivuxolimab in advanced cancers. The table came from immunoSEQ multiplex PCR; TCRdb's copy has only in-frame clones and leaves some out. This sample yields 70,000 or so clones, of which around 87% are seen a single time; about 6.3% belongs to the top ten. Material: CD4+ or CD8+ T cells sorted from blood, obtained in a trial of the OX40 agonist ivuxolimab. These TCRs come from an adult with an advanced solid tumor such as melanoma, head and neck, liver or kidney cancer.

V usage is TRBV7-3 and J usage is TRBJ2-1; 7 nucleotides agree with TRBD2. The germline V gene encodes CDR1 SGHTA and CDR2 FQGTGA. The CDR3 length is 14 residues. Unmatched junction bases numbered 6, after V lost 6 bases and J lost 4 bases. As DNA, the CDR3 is TGTGCCAGCAGTCCGGGAGGAGAGTACAATGAGCAGTTCTTC. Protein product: CASSPGGEYNEQFF. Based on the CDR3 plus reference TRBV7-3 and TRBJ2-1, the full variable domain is GAGVSQTPSNKVTEKGKYVELRCDPISGHTALYWYRQSLGQGPEFLIYFQGTGAADDSGLPNDRFFAVRPEGSVSTLKIQRTERGDSAVYLCASSPGGEYNEQFFGPGTRLTVL.

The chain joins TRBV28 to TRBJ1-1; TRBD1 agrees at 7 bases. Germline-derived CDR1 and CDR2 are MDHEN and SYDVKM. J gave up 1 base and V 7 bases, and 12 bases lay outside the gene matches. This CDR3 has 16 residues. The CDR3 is CASTLITGDPNTEAFF. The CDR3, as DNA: TGTGCCAGCACCTTAATCACAGGGGACCCGAACACTGAAGCTTTCTTT.

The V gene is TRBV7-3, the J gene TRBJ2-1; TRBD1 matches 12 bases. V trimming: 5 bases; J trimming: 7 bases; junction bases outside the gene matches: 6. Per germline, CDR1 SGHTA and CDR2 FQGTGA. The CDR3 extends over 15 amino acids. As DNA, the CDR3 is TGTGCCAGCAGCCCCGAGGGACAGGGGGCAAATGAGCAGTTCTTC. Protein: CASSPEGQGANEQFF.

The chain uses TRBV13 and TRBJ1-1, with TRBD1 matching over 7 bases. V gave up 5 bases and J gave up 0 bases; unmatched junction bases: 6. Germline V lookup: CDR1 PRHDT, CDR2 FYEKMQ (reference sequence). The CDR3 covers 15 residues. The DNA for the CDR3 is TGTGCCAGCAGCCTACGACAGGGTTTGAACACTGAAGCTTTCTTT. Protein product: CASSLRQGLNTEAFF.

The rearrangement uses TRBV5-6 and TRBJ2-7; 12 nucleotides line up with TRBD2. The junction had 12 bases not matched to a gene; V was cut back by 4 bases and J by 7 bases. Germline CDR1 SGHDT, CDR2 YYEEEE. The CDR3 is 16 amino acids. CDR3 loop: CASSLGTSGRLGEQYF. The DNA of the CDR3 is TGTGCCAGCAGCCTGGGCACTAGCGGGAGGTTGGGAGAGCAGTACTTC.

This CDR3 is CASSFGTSGTYEQYF. The DNA of the CDR3 is TGTGCCAGCAGCTTCGGGACTAGCGGTACCTACGAGCAGTACTTC. The chain links TRBV7-2 to TRBJ2-7; 11 bases match TRBD2. Germline V gene lookup returns CDR1 SGHTA and CDR2 FQGNSA. V lost 3 bases to trimming and J lost 2 bases; unmatched junction nucleotides: 3. The CDR3 spans 15 residues.

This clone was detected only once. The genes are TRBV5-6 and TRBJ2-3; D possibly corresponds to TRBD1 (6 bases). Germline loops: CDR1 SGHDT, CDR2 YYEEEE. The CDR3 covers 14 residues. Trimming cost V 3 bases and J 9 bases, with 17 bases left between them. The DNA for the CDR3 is TGTGCCAGCAGCTCTTATACAGGGATTGACACGCAGTATTTT. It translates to CASSSYTGIDTQYF.

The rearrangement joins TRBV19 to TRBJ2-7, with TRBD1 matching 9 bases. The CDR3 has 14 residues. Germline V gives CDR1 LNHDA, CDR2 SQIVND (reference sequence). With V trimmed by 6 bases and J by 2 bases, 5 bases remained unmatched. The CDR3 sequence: CASRRTGATYEQYF. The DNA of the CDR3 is TGTGCCAGTAGACGGACAGGGGCCACCTACGAGCAGTACTTC.

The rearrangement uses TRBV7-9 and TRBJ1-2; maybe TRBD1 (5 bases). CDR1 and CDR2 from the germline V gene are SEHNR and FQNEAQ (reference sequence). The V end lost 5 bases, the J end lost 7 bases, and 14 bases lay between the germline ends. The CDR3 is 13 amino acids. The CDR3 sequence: CASSPLDKSGYTF. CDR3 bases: TGTGCCAGCAGCCCTTTGGACAAATCTGGCTACACCTTC. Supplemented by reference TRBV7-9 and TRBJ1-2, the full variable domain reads DTGVSQNPRHKITKRGQNVTFRCDPISEHNRLYWYRQTLGQGPEFLTYFQNEAQLEKSRLLSDRFSAERPKGSFSTLEIQRTEQGDSAMYLCASSPLDKSGYTFGSGTRLTVV.

The CDR3 DNA sequence: TGTGCCAGCAGTTACGAGGGGGGCTACGAGCAGTACTTC. It specifies CASSYEGGYEQYF. The chain combines TRBV6-5 with TRBJ2-7; perhaps D is TRBD1 or TRBD2 (6 bases each). The CDR3 is 13 residues long. Trimming removed 2 bases at V and 3 bases at J, with 8 bases between. From germline, CDR1 is MNHEY and CDR2 SVGAGI.

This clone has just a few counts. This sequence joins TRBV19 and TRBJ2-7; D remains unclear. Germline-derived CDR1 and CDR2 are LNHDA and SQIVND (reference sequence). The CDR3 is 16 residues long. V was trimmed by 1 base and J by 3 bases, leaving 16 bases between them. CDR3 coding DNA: TGTGCCAGTAGTATAGCGGCAGGACCCCTGATCTACGAGCAGTACTTC. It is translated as CASSIAAGPLIYEQYF. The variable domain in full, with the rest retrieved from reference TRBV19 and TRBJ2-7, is DGGITQSPKYLFRKEGQNVTLSCEQNLNHDAMYWYRQDPGQGLRLIYYSQIVNDFQKGDIAEGYSVSREKKESFPLTVTSAQKNPTAFYLCASSIAAGPLIYEQYFGPGTRLTVT.

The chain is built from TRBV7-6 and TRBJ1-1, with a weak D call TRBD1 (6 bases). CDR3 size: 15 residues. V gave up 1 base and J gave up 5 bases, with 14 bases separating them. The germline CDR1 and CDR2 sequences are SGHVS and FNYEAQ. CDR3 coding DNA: TGTGCCAGCAGCTTAGGGGGGGGCGCGTATACTGAAGCTTTCTTT. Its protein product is CASSLGGGAYTEAFF.

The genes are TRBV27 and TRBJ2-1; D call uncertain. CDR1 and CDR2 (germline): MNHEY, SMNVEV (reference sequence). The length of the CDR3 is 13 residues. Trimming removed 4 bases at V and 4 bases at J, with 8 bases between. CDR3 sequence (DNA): TGTGCCAGCAGTTCCACCATATACAATGAGCAGTTCTTC. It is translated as CASSSTIYNEQFF.

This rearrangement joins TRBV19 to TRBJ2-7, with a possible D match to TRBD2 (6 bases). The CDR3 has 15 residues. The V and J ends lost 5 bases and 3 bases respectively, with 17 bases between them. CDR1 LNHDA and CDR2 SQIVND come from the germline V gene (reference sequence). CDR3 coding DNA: TGTGCCAGTAGTGACCCGGGAGAAGGGCACTACGAGCAGTACTTC. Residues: CASSDPGEGHYEQYF. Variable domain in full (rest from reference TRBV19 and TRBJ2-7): DGGITQSPKYLFRKEGQNVTLSCEQNLNHDAMYWYRQDPGQGLRLIYYSQIVNDFQKGDIAEGYSVSREKKESFPLTVTSAQKNPTAFYLCASSDPGEGHYEQYFGPGTRLTVT.

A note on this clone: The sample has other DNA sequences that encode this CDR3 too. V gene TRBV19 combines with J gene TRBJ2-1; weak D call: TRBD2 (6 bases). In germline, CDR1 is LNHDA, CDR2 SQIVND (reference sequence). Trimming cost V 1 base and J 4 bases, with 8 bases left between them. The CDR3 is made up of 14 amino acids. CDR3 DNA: TGTGCCAGTAGTATAGGACGGGGGTACAATGAGCAGTTCTTC. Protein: CASSIGRGYNEQFF.